Listed here are 9 T cell receptor beta chains from one sample, sequenced in a study of human T cells and chemical hapten exposure. Time point described: patch test 3, about 24 weeks after DPC sensitization. Specified treatment: therapeutic diphenylcyclopropenone sensitization with weekly scalp DPC. In TCRdb, the RACE reads were re-called with MiXCR into one record per CDR3 protein. The table lists around 200,000 distinct CDR3 sequences, around a quarter of them singletons. The source was whole blood, collected in connection with sensitization to the hapten diphenylcyclopropenone (DPC). All receptors come from a woman aged 35 to 49 with alopecia areata. Some clones in this sample may be carry-over from other donors' samples.

The chain couples TRBV3-1 to TRBJ2-5, with 7 positions matching TRBD2. Germline CDR1 is LGHDT and CDR2 is YNNKEL (reference sequence). This CDR3 is 16 amino acids long. With 2 bases clipped from V and 6 bases from J, the junction kept 12 bases outside the gene matches. Here the CDR3 DNA reads TGTGCCAGCAGCCAAATCAGCCAGACTAGCCTCCAGACCCAGTACTTC. Residues: CASSQISQTSLQTQYF.

The sample holds a few counts of this clonotype. The chain employs TRBV4-3 and TRBJ2-1, with 7 nucleotides matching TRBD2. Germline V gives CDR1 LGHNA, CDR2 YSLEER. This CDR3 comprises 17 residues. The junction had 9 bases not matched to a gene; V was cut back by 4 bases and J by 0 bases. The CDR3 coding sequence is TGCGCCAGCAGCCCAACGGGGGACTATCCCTCCTACAATGAGCAGTTCTTC. This sequence encodes CASSPTGDYPSYNEQFF.

The chain couples TRBV20-1 to TRBJ2-3; 10 bases align to TRBD2. V trimming: 4 bases; J trimming: 4 bases; junction bases outside the gene matches: 2. Germline V gene data show CDR1 as DFQATT and CDR2 as SNEGSKA (reference sequence). The CDR3 length is 13 residues. In nucleotides, the CDR3 is TGCAGTGCTAACCTAGCGGGAGCAGATACGCAGTATTTT. Translation gives CSANLAGADTQYF.

This clonotype was recorded a few times. J is TRBJ1-1 and V is TRBV5-4; D ambiguous. The CDR3 loop spans 15 amino acids. The ends were cut back, 0 bases at V and 0 bases at J, with 9 bases in the middle. CDR1 and CDR2 from the germline V gene are SGHNT and YYREEE (reference sequence). The CDR3 loop reads CASSLAGRMNTEAFF. In nucleotides, the CDR3 is TGTGCCAGCAGCTTGGCCGGACGGATGAACACTGAAGCTTTCTTT.

This clonotype showed up just a few times. The V and J genes are TRBV10-3 and TRBJ1-2, with TRBD1 matching over 10 bases. Germline CDR1 and CDR2: ENHRY and SYGVKD. The V gene end was trimmed by 7 bases and the J gene end by 8 bases; junction bases not matched to a gene: 13. The CDR3 consists of 15 residues. This chain's CDR3 is CAITLRDRGTNGYTF. DNA for the CDR3: TGTGCCATCACCCTCCGGGACAGGGGAACGAACGGCTACACCTTC.

The table lists this clonotype with a few counts. The chain recombines TRBV6-2 or TRBV6-3 with TRBJ2-3, with 9 positions matching TRBD2. The V and J ends lost 10 bases and 4 bases, in that order; junction bases with no gene match: 9. CDR1 is MNHEY and CDR2 is SVGEGT in the germline V gene. The CDR3 runs 14 residues. The CDR3 DNA is TGTGCCACCCAGAGCGGGAGGATGTCAGATACGCAGTATTTT. Translating gives CATQSGRMSDTQYF.

In its sample, this clonotype was seen many times. The chain carries TRBV6-2 or TRBV6-3 and TRBJ2-7, with 7 bases identical to TRBD2. Unmatched junction bases numbered 5, after V lost 2 bases and J lost 1 base. CDR3 length: 15 amino acids. Germline assignment: CDR1 MNHEY and CDR2 SVGEGT. CDR3 region: CASSYSGDGSYEQYF. The CDR3 DNA reads TGTGCCAGCAGTTACAGCGGGGACGGTTCCTACGAGCAGTACTTC.

The V and J genes are TRBV24-1 and TRBJ2-3; D is unclear. Germline V CDR1 and CDR2: KGHDR, SFDVKD. V gave up 9 bases and J gave up 0 bases, with 9 bases separating them. CDR3 length: 13 amino acids. The CDR3 coding sequence is TGTGCCACCGCAATTCCTAGCACAGATACGCAGTATTTT. As protein: CATAIPSTDTQYF.

J is TRBJ2-3 and V is TRBV7-2; no clear D gene. The CDR3 sequence is 12 residues long. V was cut by 3 bases and J by 8 bases, with 9 bases left in between. Germline lookup yields CDR1 SGHTA and CDR2 FQGNSA. CDR3 in amino acids: CASSFEGRTQYF. In DNA, the CDR3 is TGTGCCAGCAGCTTTGAAGGGCGTACGCAGTATTTT.